Presented here are 25 T cell receptor beta chains from one specimen sequenced in a study of shared clonotypes between healthy human individuals. Cells designated naive CD8 were CD45RO-negative and were positively selected for CCR7, with terminally differentiated effector memory CD45RA+ cells excluded. Using immunoSEQ multiplex PCR, the repertoire was profiled, and TCRdb retains in-frame clones only, with some absent. Altogether 550,000 to 600,000 clones are present, more than 95% being singletons, with the ten largest covering 0.3%. Sequencing was performed on naive CD8+ T cells sorted from blood. These receptors were obtained from a man aged 25 to 45 in good health.

The chain carries TRBV10-3 and TRBJ2-7; D possibly corresponds to TRBD2 (6 bases). Trimming stripped 6 bases from V and 3 bases from J, with 15 bases between. Germline V gene data show CDR1 as ENHRY and CDR2 as SYGVKD. This CDR3 has 14 residues. The CDR3 spells CAIRDPGLIYEQYF. The CDR3 DNA sequence: TGTGCCATCAGAGACCCGGGACTGATCTACGAGCAGTACTTC.

The V call is TRBV5-4, the J call TRBJ2-7; the D is unclear. Deletions cut 7 bases from V and 5 bases from J, with 13 bases between. Germline V lookup: CDR1 SGHNT, CDR2 YYREEE (reference sequence). This CDR3 has 12 amino acids. Here the CDR3 DNA reads TGTGCCAGCTCCCACCTGGCCAACGAGCAGTACTTC. Amino acids: CASSHLANEQYF.

The rearrangement joins TRBV6-1 to TRBJ1-1, with D uncertain. The CDR3 covers 13 residues. The germline gives CDR1 MNHNS, CDR2 SASEGT. Trimming cost V 2 bases and J 2 bases, with 6 bases left between them. The CDR3 DNA is TGTGCCAGCAGTGAACTCCTAAACACTGAAGCTTTCTTT. This sequence encodes CASSELLNTEAFF.

J is TRBJ2-7 and V is TRBV7-6, with 8 bases identical to TRBD2. The germline CDR1 and CDR2 sequences are SGHVS and FNYEAQ. The CDR3 extends over 14 amino acids. V shed 5 bases, J shed 5 bases, and the junction held 8 bases outside the gene matches. This chain's CDR3 is CASSPGTSGNEQYF. DNA for the CDR3: TGTGCCAGCAGCCCCGGGACTAGTGGCAACGAGCAGTACTTC.

The V gene is TRBV28, the J gene TRBJ2-3, with D tentatively TRBD1 (6 bases). V lost 4 bases to trimming and J lost 2 bases, with 13 bases between them. Germline CDR1 and CDR2: MDHEN and SYDVKM. The CDR3 has 15 residues. The CDR3: CASSSVDSSTDTQYF. The CDR3 bases are TGTGCCAGCAGTTCGGTGGACAGCTCCACAGATACGCAGTATTTT.

The V call is TRBV11-2, the J call TRBJ1-5, with D perhaps TRBD1 (5 bases). V was trimmed by 5 bases and J by 3 bases, leaving 11 bases between them. This CDR3 comprises 14 residues. CDR1 is SGHAT, CDR2 FQNNGV, per germline. As DNA, the CDR3 is TGTGCCAGCAGCCGCGCAGGGAACAATCAGCCCCAGCATTTT. Protein: CASSRAGNNQPQHF. Variable domain in full (rest from reference TRBV11-2 and TRBJ1-5): EAGVAQSPRYKIIEKRQSVAFWCNPISGHATLYWYQQILGQGPKLLIQFQNNGVVDDSQLPKDRFSAERLKGVDSTLKIQPAKLEDSAVYLCASSRAGNNQPQHFGDGTRLSIL.

The V call is TRBV7-9, the J call TRBJ2-1; TRBD2 matches at 12 bases. Germline V CDR1 and CDR2: SEHNR, FQNEAQ (reference sequence). This CDR3 contains 15 residues. J was trimmed by 1 base and V by 6 bases; bases with no gene match: 1. Here the CDR3 reads CASRGLAGSYNEQFF. CDR3 nucleotides: TGTGCCAGCAGAGGACTAGCGGGGTCCTACAATGAGCAGTTCTTC.

The V and J genes are TRBV9 and TRBJ2-5; a weak D match, TRBD2 (7 bases). The germline V and J ends were trimmed by 7 bases and 1 base, with 14 bases remaining between them. Germline V lookup: CDR1 SGDLS, CDR2 YYNGEE. The CDR3 extends over 14 amino acids. This chain's CDR3 is CASGSGEGQETQYF. Here the CDR3 DNA reads TGTGCCAGCGGTTCAGGGGAGGGCCAAGAGACCCAGTACTTC.

The V call is TRBV7-8, the J call TRBJ1-3, with D perhaps matching TRBD1 (6 bases). CDR3 length equals 16 residues. Germline CDR1 reads SGHVS; CDR2 reads FQNEAQ. The V gene lost 3 bases and the J gene lost 0 bases, with 12 bases spanning the gap. As DNA, the CDR3 is TGTGCCAGCAGCTTTCCACAGGGCGTCTCTGGAAACACCATATATTTT. Protein sequence: CASSFPQGVSGNTIYF. The entire variable domain, with the rest obtained from reference TRBV7-8 and TRBJ1-3, is as follows: GAGVSQSPRYKVAKRGQDVALRCDPISGHVSLFWYQQALGQGPEFLTYFQNEAQLDKSGLPSDRFFAERPEGSVSTLKIQRTQQEDSAVYLCASSFPQGVSGNTIYFGEGSWLTVV.

The gene calls are TRBV28 and TRBJ2-7; possibly TRBD1 or TRBD2 for D (5 bases each). The length of the CDR3 is 12 residues. The germline CDR1 and CDR2 sequences are MDHEN and SYDVKM. The V gene lost 11 bases and the J gene lost 1 base, with 12 bases spanning the gap. CDR3 nucleotide sequence: TGTGCCCACGGGGCAAGTTCCTACGAGCAGTACTTC. It encodes CAHGASSYEQYF. Full variable domain (outside the CDR3, taken from reference TRBV28 and TRBJ2-7): DVKVTQSSRYLVKRTGEKVFLECVQDMDHENMFWYRQDPGLGLRLIYFSYDVKMKEKGDIPEGYSVSREKKERFSLILESASTNQTSMYLCAHGASSYEQYFGPGTRLTVT.

The J gene is TRBJ1-4, the V gene TRBV19; D might be TRBD1 (5 bases). V lost 5 bases and J lost 5, with 18 bases in between. The CDR3 has 16 amino acids. Per the germline V gene, CDR1 is LNHDA and CDR2 is SQIVND (reference sequence). Written as DNA, the CDR3 is TGTGCCAGTAGTTGGGGCTCCGGAGGGGTAAATGAAAAACTGTTTTTT. This codes for CASSWGSGGVNEKLFF.

V is TRBV9 and J is TRBJ1-1, with a weak D call TRBD1 (5 bases). CDR1 and CDR2 (germline): SGDLS, YYNGEE. The CDR3 runs 13 residues. Trimming shortened V by 0 bases and J by 5 bases, and 8 bases separated the two germline ends. CDR3 sequence: CASSVEGVTEAFF. CDR3 DNA sequence: TGTGCCAGCAGCGTAGAAGGGGTAACTGAAGCTTTCTTT. The full variable domain, completed using reference TRBV9 and TRBJ1-1, is DSGVTQTPKHLITATGQRVTLRCSPRSGDLSVYWYQQSLDQGLQFLIQYYNGEERAKGNILERFSAQQFPDLHSELNLSSLELGDSALYFCASSVEGVTEAFFGQGTRLTVV.

The rearrangement uses TRBV4-2 and TRBJ2-7; 7 nucleotides agree with TRBD2. The V gene's germline CDR1 is LGHNA and CDR2 YNFKEQ. After removal of 0 bases from V and 2 bases from J, the junction contained 4 bases not matched to a gene. This CDR3 has 15 amino acids. The CDR3 sequence: CASSQDFAGAYEQYF. CDR3 DNA: TGTGCCAGCAGCCAAGATTTCGCGGGAGCCTACGAGCAGTACTTC.

The chain joins TRBV11-1 to TRBJ2-5; D is unresolved. V lost 4 bases and J 0 bases, leaving 9 bases between the germline ends. The length of the CDR3 is 14 residues. Germline-derived CDR1 and CDR2 are SGHAT and FQDESV (reference sequence). The CDR3 protein is CASSYNIYQETQYF. The DNA of the CDR3 is TGTGCCAGCAGCTATAACATATACCAAGAGACCCAGTACTTC.

CDR3 protein: CASSWADNEQFF. DNA of the CDR3: TGTGCCAGCAGTTGGGCCGACAATGAGCAGTTCTTC. The chain carries TRBV27 and TRBJ2-1; D remains unclear. The germline V and J ends were trimmed by 4 bases and 5 bases, with 6 bases remaining between them. CDR3 length: 12 residues. CDR1 and CDR2 from the germline V gene are MNHEY and SMNVEV (reference sequence).

This chain uses TRBV5-4 with TRBJ2-5; D is ambiguous. The CDR3 consists of 12 residues. Germline V gene lookup returns CDR1 SGHNT and CDR2 YYREEE (reference sequence). The V end lost 4 bases, the J end lost 2 bases, and 6 bases lay between the germline ends. CDR3 nucleotides: TGTGCCAGCAGCGGAACTCAAGAGACCCAGTACTTC. It is translated as CASSGTQETQYF.

This rearrangement joins TRBV28 to TRBJ1-2; a possible D gene is TRBD1 (6 bases). Germline lookup yields CDR1 MDHEN and CDR2 SYDVKM. V was shortened by 1 base and J by 4 bases, with 13 bases between the two germline ends. The CDR3 totals 15 residues. The CDR3 region is CASSLYRAWSYGYTF. The CDR3 DNA reads as TGTGCCAGCAGTTTATACAGGGCTTGGAGCTATGGCTACACCTTC.

The rearrangement links TRBV5-4 to TRBJ2-7; 8 bases are a match to TRBD1. The CDR3 covers 15 residues. Germline-derived CDR1 and CDR2 are SGHNT and YYREEE (reference sequence). V lost 0 bases to trimming and J lost 3 bases; unmatched junction nucleotides: 5. CDR3 bases: TGTGCCAGCAGCTTGGTGGCAGGGGGCCGCTACGAGCAGTACTTC. Translation gives CASSLVAGGRYEQYF.

This clone was observed a single time. The rearrangement joins TRBV21-1 to TRBJ2-1; TRBD2 reflects the table's D call only, with no check against the DNA. TRBV21-1 is shown as a pseudogene. This CDR3 is 17 amino acids long. The CDR3 nucleotides are TGTGCCAGCAGCGAACTGAGCGGGATGGGCGCCTACAATGAGCAGTTCTTC. Protein: CASSELSGMGAYNEQFF.

The chain links TRBV27 to TRBJ2-7; TRBD1 agrees at 9 bases. Germline V gene sequence: CDR1 MNHEY, CDR2 SMNVEV (reference sequence). CDR3 length: 13 residues. The trim removed 8 bases at V and 0 bases at J, leaving 2 bases unmatched. The CDR3 reads CASSGQGSYEQYF. The DNA for the CDR3 is TGTGCCAGCTCGGGACAGGGCTCCTACGAGCAGTACTTC.

The chain joins TRBV6-5 to TRBJ1-1, with TRBD1 as a possible D gene (5 bases). Trimming stripped 7 bases from V and 1 base from J, with 10 bases between. The germline gives CDR1 MNHEY, CDR2 SVGAGI. The CDR3 runs 13 residues. For the CDR3, the DNA is TGTGCCAGCATGCGGGGACCGAACACTGAAGCTTTCTTT. Amino acid sequence: CASMRGPNTEAFF.

The CDR3 DNA reads TGTGCCAGCAGCTTAGTCGCTAGCTCCACAGATACGCAGTATTTT. This translates into CASSLVASSTDTQYF. The chain has TRBV11-2 and TRBJ2-3; a possible D gene is TRBD2 (5 bases). The CDR3 covers 15 residues. Germline V gene data show CDR1 as SGHAT and CDR2 as FQNNGV. Trimming pared 1 base from V and 2 bases from J, leaving 10 bases between.

V usage is TRBV27 and J usage is TRBJ2-7; maybe TRBD2 (7 bases). Germline V gives CDR1 MNHEY, CDR2 SMNVEV (reference sequence). V lost 9 bases and J lost 7, with 28 bases in between. This CDR3 contains 16 residues. For the CDR3, the DNA is TGTGCCAGTAGTAGCGAGAATGGGGGGGCGGAAAGAGAGCAGTACTTC. This encodes CASSSENGGAEREQYF.

The chain links TRBV29-1 to TRBJ2-2, with D perhaps matching TRBD2 (6 bases). CDR1 is SQVTM and CDR2 is ANQGSEA in the germline V gene. V lost 6 bases to trimming and J lost 4 bases, with 18 bases between them. CDR3 length equals 15 residues. CDR3 protein: CSVGGERAATGELFF. DNA of the CDR3: TGCAGCGTCGGTGGGGAGCGGGCGGCCACCGGGGAGCTGTTTTTT.

This clone has only one observation. The genes are TRBV9 and TRBJ1-2; D gene ambiguous. The CDR3 loop spans 15 amino acids. V was pared by 0 bases and J by 6 bases, with 15 bases between. The germline gives CDR1 SGDLS, CDR2 YYNGEE. CDR3 nucleotide sequence: TGTGCCAGCAGCGTAGAGGGCCAGCTTTTGGATGGCTACACCTTC. It specifies CASSVEGQLLDGYTF.